These T cell receptor beta chains were read from a single sample in a study of T cell responses to AZD1222 COVID-19 vaccine. Sequencing was performed with immunoSEQ multiplex PCR; in TCRdb, only in-frame clones are kept and a portion is missing. The table shows 120,000 or so clones, with roughly 90% occurring only once. Material: peripheral blood, obtained on day 0 of MenACWY control vaccination. The receptors were gathered from an adult in good health. The CDR3 runs from the conserved cysteine through the conserved F or W. A D gene is named only where the DNA matches it firmly. Clone size is shown for a subset of rows, as once, few, many or a class of expanded clone.

D gene: NA
clone size: NA
V gene: TRBV7-2
J gene: TRBJ2-7
CDR3 DNA: TGTGCCAGCAGCTTAGTTGGGCTGAACTACGAGCAGTACTTC
CDR3 protein: CASSLVGLNYEQYF

D gene: NA
clone size: NA
V gene: TRBV30
J gene: TRBJ1-5
CDR3 DNA: TGTGCCTGGAGTGTACACGAAGGGAACCAGCCCCAGCATTTT
CDR3 protein: CAWSVHEGNQPQHF

D gene: NA
clone size: NA
V gene: TRBV6-5
J gene: TRBJ1-1
CDR3 DNA: TGTGCCACTTCAAGGGACGGGTTGAACACTGAAGCTTTCTTT
CDR3 protein: CATSRDGLNTEAFF

D gene: TRBD1
clone size: NA
V gene: TRBV11-2
J gene: TRBJ1-3
CDR3 DNA: TGTGCCAGCAGCCTATTTAGGGGGCGAGGAAACACCATATATTTT
CDR3 protein: CASSLFRGRGNTIYF

D gene: TRBD1
clone size: NA
V gene: TRBV28
J gene: TRBJ2-2
CDR3 DNA: TGTGCCAGCAGTCACAGGACAGGGGGCATTGGGGAGCTGTTTTTT
CDR3 protein: CASSHRTGGIGELFF

D gene: NA
clone size: few
V gene: TRBV25-1
J gene: TRBJ2-7
CDR3 DNA: TGTGCCAGCAGTGCGGGGCGGCAGGGGTACTACGAGCAGTACTTC
CDR3 protein: CASSAGRQGYYEQYF

D gene: TRBD2
clone size: NA
V gene: TRBV11-3
J gene: TRBJ2-1
CDR3 DNA: TGTGCCAGCAGCTTAGATCAGGGCGGGAGTAATGCCTACAATGAGCAGTTCTTC
CDR3 protein: CASSLDQGGSNAYNEQFF

D gene: NA
clone size: NA
V gene: TRBV27
J gene: TRBJ1-1
CDR3 DNA: TGTGCCAGCAGTAGGGGGAGGGACACTGAAGCTTTCTTT
CDR3 protein: CASSRGRDTEAFF

D gene: NA
clone size: NA
V gene: TRBV29-1
J gene: TRBJ1-5
CDR3 DNA: TGCAGCGTTGAAGTAGGTGGAGATCAGCCCCAGCATTTT
CDR3 protein: CSVEVGGDQPQHF

D gene: TRBD1
clone size: NA
V gene: TRBV7-2
J gene: TRBJ1-1
CDR3 DNA: TGTGCCAGCAGCGCCGGACAGGGGGGCAGCACTGAAGCTTTCTTT
CDR3 protein: CASSAGQGGSTEAFF

D gene: NA
clone size: NA
V gene: TRBV12-3/TRBV12-4
J gene: TRBJ1-1
CDR3 DNA: TGTGCCAGCTCGAAGAGTGACGGCACTGAAGCTTTCTTT
CDR3 protein: CASSKSDGTEAFF

D gene: NA
clone size: once
V gene: TRBV6-2/TRBV6-3
J gene: TRBJ2-1
CDR3 DNA: TGTGCCAGCAGTTACTGGCCTGGGGAGAGGGCCTACAATGAGCAGTTCTTC
CDR3 protein: CASSYWPGERAYNEQFF

D gene: NA
clone size: NA
V gene: TRBV10-3
J gene: TRBJ2-1
CDR3 DNA: TGTGCCATCAGTGAAACCGGGTGGGACACCGAGCAGTTCTTC
CDR3 protein: CAISETGWDTEQFF

D gene: TRBD1
clone size: NA
V gene: TRBV4-2
J gene: TRBJ1-5
CDR3 DNA: TGTGCCAGCAGCCAAGATATCCAGGGGGGATATAGCAATCAGCCCCAGCATTTT
CDR3 protein: CASSQDIQGGYSNQPQHF

D gene: NA
clone size: NA
V gene: TRBV3-1/TRBV3-2
J gene: TRBJ2-1
CDR3 DNA: TGTGCCAGCAGCCAGTACAGGGTATCGTACAATGAGCAGTTCTTC
CDR3 protein: CASSQYRVSYNEQFF

D gene: TRBD2
clone size: NA
V gene: TRBV10-3
J gene: TRBJ2-1
CDR3 DNA: TGTGCCATCTCGTCCACGACTAGCGGGCGACGCGTCAATGAGCAGTTCTTC
CDR3 protein: CAISSTTSGRRVNEQFF

D gene: NA
clone size: NA
V gene: TRBV27
J gene: TRBJ1-4
CDR3 DNA: TGTGCCAGCAGTTCTCGACAGGCCCCCGGGAGAAAACTGTTTTTT
CDR3 protein: CASSSRQAPGRKLFF

D gene: TRBD1
clone size: NA
V gene: TRBV7-9
J gene: TRBJ1-1
CDR3 DNA: TGTGCCAGCAGCCCAAATACAGGGGGCAATGCTTTCTTT
CDR3 protein: CASSPNTGGNAFF

D gene: NA
clone size: NA
V gene: TRBV6-5
J gene: TRBJ1-1
CDR3 DNA: TGTGCCAGCCACAGGACGGCGAACACTGAAGCTTTCTTT
CDR3 protein: CASHRTANTEAFF

D gene: NA
clone size: NA
V gene: TRBV7-9
J gene: TRBJ1-2
CDR3 DNA: TGTGCCAGCAGCTTAGGGGATGGCTACACCTTC
CDR3 protein: CASSLGDGYTF

D gene: NA
clone size: NA
V gene: TRBV11-2
J gene: TRBJ2-7
CDR3 DNA: TGTGCCAGCAGCTCCAACTACGAGCAGTACTTC
CDR3 protein: CASSSNYEQYF

D gene: NA
clone size: NA
V gene: TRBV9
J gene: TRBJ1-3
CDR3 DNA: TGTGCCAGCAGCGTCGGGTCCCGAAGGGACACCATATATTTT
CDR3 protein: CASSVGSRRDTIYF

D gene: NA
clone size: NA
V gene: TRBV9
J gene: TRBJ1-1
CDR3 DNA: TGTGCCAGCAGCGTAGTCGGGAACCGGAACACTGAAGCTTTCTTT
CDR3 protein: CASSVVGNRNTEAFF

D gene: TRBD1
clone size: NA
V gene: TRBV19
J gene: TRBJ2-2
CDR3 DNA: TGTGCCAGTAACCCGGACAGGGGAACAACCGGGGAGCTGTTTTTT
CDR3 protein: CASNPDRGTTGELFF

D gene: TRBD2
clone size: NA
V gene: TRBV5-1
J gene: TRBJ2-1
CDR3 DNA: TGCGCCAGCAGCTTGTTAGCGGGGGAGGGTGAGCAGTTCTTC
CDR3 protein: CASSLLAGEGEQFF

D gene: NA
clone size: NA
V gene: TRBV7-9
J gene: TRBJ2-7
CDR3 DNA: TGTGCCAGCAGCTTATATAGTGAGCAGTACTTC
CDR3 protein: CASSLYSEQYF

D gene: NA
clone size: NA
V gene: TRBV5-1
J gene: TRBJ1-5
CDR3 DNA: TGCGCCAGCAGCTTGGTAGGCGGGAATCAGCCCCAGCATTTT
CDR3 protein: CASSLVGGNQPQHF

D gene: TRBD1
clone size: NA
V gene: TRBV2
J gene: TRBJ1-2
CDR3 DNA: TGTGCCAGCAGCGGGGACAGGGTAATCTATGGCTACACCTTC
CDR3 protein: CASSGDRVIYGYTF

D gene: NA
clone size: NA
V gene: TRBV19
J gene: TRBJ1-1
CDR3 DNA: TGTGCCAGTAGTATACCAGACATGAACACTGAAGCTTTCTTT
CDR3 protein: CASSIPDMNTEAFF

D gene: TRBD2
clone size: NA
V gene: TRBV7-8
J gene: TRBJ2-1
CDR3 DNA: TGTGCCAGCAGCCGAGTAAGCGGGAGCGATGAGCAGTTCTTC
CDR3 protein: CASSRVSGSDEQFF

D gene: TRBD2
clone size: NA
V gene: TRBV11-2
J gene: TRBJ2-3
CDR3 DNA: TGTGCCAGCAGCGGCTTAGCGGGAGGGCGGACAGATACGCAGTATTTT
CDR3 protein: CASSGLAGGRTDTQYF

D gene: NA
clone size: NA
V gene: TRBV6-4
J gene: TRBJ2-7
CDR3 DNA: TGTGCCAGTAGGTACGAGCAGTACTTC
CDR3 protein: CASRYEQYF

D gene: NA
clone size: few
V gene: TRBV9
J gene: TRBJ2-1
CDR3 DNA: TGTGCCAGCAGCGTATCCCAGCGGCCCTACAATGAGCAGTTCTTC
CDR3 protein: CASSVSQRPYNEQFF

D gene: TRBD2
clone size: NA
V gene: TRBV15
J gene: TRBJ2-1
CDR3 DNA: TGTGCCACCAGCCCCCGGGGAGCGGGAGTCTCCTACAATGAGCAGTTCTTC
CDR3 protein: CATSPRGAGVSYNEQFF

D gene: TRBD1
clone size: NA
V gene: TRBV7-6
J gene: TRBJ2-6
CDR3 DNA: TGTGCCAGCAGCTTAAGGACAGGGGAATATGCGGCCAACGTCCTGACTTTC
CDR3 protein: CASSLRTGEYAANVLTF

D gene: TRBD1
clone size: NA
V gene: TRBV5-8
J gene: TRBJ1-1
CDR3 DNA: TGTGCCAGCAGCTTGGCAGTTCGGCGGACAGGGTATACTGAAGCTTTCTTT
CDR3 protein: CASSLAVRRTGYTEAFF

D gene: NA
clone size: NA
V gene: TRBV6-5
J gene: TRBJ2-6
CDR3 DNA: TGTGCCAGCAGTTCCTCCTTAGCTGGGGCCAACGTCCTGACTTTC
CDR3 protein: CASSSSLAGANVLTF

D gene: NA
clone size: NA
V gene: TRBV24-1
J gene: TRBJ2-1
CDR3 DNA: TGTGCCACCAGTGATATAGCCAGCAGTGAGCAGTTCTTC
CDR3 protein: CATSDIASSEQFF

D gene: NA
clone size: few
V gene: TRBV5-1
J gene: TRBJ1-1
CDR3 DNA: TGCGCCAGCACCCCCCCGGGAGGGGTCACTGAAGCTTTCTTT
CDR3 protein: CASTPPGGVTEAFF

D gene: NA
clone size: NA
V gene: TRBV11-3
J gene: TRBJ1-4
CDR3 DNA: TGTGCCAGCAGCCGGACAGCCCCAACTAATGAAAAACTGTTTTTT
CDR3 protein: CASSRTAPTNEKLFF

D gene: NA
clone size: NA
V gene: TRBV19
J gene: TRBJ2-3
CDR3 DNA: TGTGCCTCCCGACAGACCAGCACAGATACGCAGTATTTT
CDR3 protein: CASRQTSTDTQYF

D gene: NA
clone size: NA
V gene: TRBV2
J gene: TRBJ2-1
CDR3 DNA: TGTGCCAGCAGTGGGGCAGGGAGCTCCTACAATGAGCAGTTCTTC
CDR3 protein: CASSGAGSSYNEQFF

D gene: NA
clone size: once
V gene: TRBV6-5
J gene: TRBJ2-1
CDR3 DNA: TGTGCCAGCAGTTACTCAGTGGGAGGCTACAATGAGCAGTTCTTC
CDR3 protein: CASSYSVGGYNEQFF

D gene: NA
clone size: NA
V gene: TRBV21-1
J gene: TRBJ1-2
CDR3 DNA: TGTGCCAGCAGCATACGGACAGGGGGCATCTATGGCTACACCTTC
CDR3 protein: CASSIRTGGIYGYTF

D gene: TRBD2
clone size: NA
V gene: TRBV3-1/TRBV3-2
J gene: TRBJ2-3
CDR3 DNA: TGTGCCAGCAGCCAATGGAGCGGGGGGAGCACAGATACGCAGTATTTT
CDR3 protein: CASSQWSGGSTDTQYF